This T cell receptor beta chain was documented in a study of blood T cell repertoires in COVID-19. In the authors' workflow: Estimation of nucleated cell counts was performed using reference gene primer amplification. Here immunoSEQ multiplex PCR was the method, and the copy in TCRdb shows in-frame clones only, minus some. V, J and clone size were drawn from that table, and D and trimming were deduced from the DNA. The sample includes roughly 150,000 clones, roughly 80% of them seen just once. This clone was seen more than once but under ten times. The V and J ends lost 11 bases and 1 base respectively, with 11 bases between them. The germline CDR1 and CDR2 sequences are ENHRY and SYGVKD. The length of the CDR3 is 12 residues.

The chain links TRBV10-3 to TRBJ2-5; D is possibly TRBD1 (6 bases). The source is a man aged 50 or older with active or convalescent COVID-19. The specimen sequenced was peripheral blood. CDR3 coding DNA: TGTGCCTCACGGGACATCCAAGAGACCCAGTACTTC. Its translation is CASRDIQETQYF.